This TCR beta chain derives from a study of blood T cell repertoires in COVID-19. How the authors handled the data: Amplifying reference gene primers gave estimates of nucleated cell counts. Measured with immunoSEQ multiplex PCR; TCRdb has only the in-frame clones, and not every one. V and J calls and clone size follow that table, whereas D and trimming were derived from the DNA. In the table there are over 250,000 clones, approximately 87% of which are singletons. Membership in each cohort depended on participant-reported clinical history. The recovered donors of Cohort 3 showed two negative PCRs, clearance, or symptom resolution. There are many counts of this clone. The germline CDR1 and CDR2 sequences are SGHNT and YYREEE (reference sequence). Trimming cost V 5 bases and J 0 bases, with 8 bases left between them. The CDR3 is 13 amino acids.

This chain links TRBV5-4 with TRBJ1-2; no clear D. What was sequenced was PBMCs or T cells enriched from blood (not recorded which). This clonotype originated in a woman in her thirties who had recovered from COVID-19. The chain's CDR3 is CASRSQPNYGYTF. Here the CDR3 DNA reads TGTGCCAGCAGGAGCCAACCTAACTATGGCTACACCTTC.